This TCR beta chain was sequenced for a study of T cell changes during pregnancy in multiple sclerosis. Repertoires were generated with immunoSEQ multiplex PCR, while TCRdb's copy carries only in-frame clones and drops some. Of fewer than 50,000 clones in the sample, 90% to 95% were seen once. From germline, CDR1 is MNHEY and CDR2 SVGAGI. The CDR3 is made up of 13 amino acids. The V gene end was trimmed by 5 bases and the J gene end by 1 base; junction bases not matched to a gene: 2. The TCR was taken from a female donor with multiple sclerosis, enrolled in a pregnancy study. The specimen comprised CD8+ T cells from peripheral blood mononuclear cells, sampled after pregnancy. The chain employs TRBV6-5 and TRBJ2-7, with 7 bases identical to TRBD1. The CDR3 spells CASSDRVSYEQYF. DNA for the CDR3: TGTGCCAGCAGTGACAGGGTATCCTACGAGCAGTACTTC.